This T cell receptor beta chain appears in the sequencing data of a study of beta chain features in type 1 diabetes. About the study: Across the samples, approximately 98,000,000 sorted cells were examined in total.

Germline V gene data show CDR1 as MDHEN and CDR2 as SYDVKM. This CDR3 has 14 amino acids. V lost 8 bases, J lost 6 bases, and 8 bases stayed unmatched. Study results and caveats: Among all four CD4+ subsets, Type 1 diabetes patients had TCRB CDR3s that were moderately but significantly shorter. These data did not resolve whether HLA type affects TCRB rearrangement.

Concerning this clone: The antigen is unknown.

Expressed TCRB transcripts were sequenced because the entire RNA isolate underwent reverse transcription. Libraries were prepared by immunoSEQ multiplex PCR; TCRdb keeps only in-frame clonotypes and omits some of them. The data show more than 550,000 clones, around an eighth seen once. The rearrangement links TRBV28 to TRBJ2-1; 9 nucleotides agree with TRBD2. The sequence derives from a man between 18 and 35 years old with type 1 diabetes. Material for sequencing was naive CD4+ T cells from blood. The CDR3 DNA follows: TGTGCCAGCGTTGGGGGGACTAGCAGCAATGAGCAGTTCTTC. Its translation: CASVGGTSSNEQFF. Variable domain in full (rest from reference TRBV28 and TRBJ2-1): DVKVTQSSRYLVKRTGEKVFLECVQDMDHENMFWYRQDPGLGLRLIYFSYDVKMKEKGDIPEGYSVSREKKERFSLILESASTNQTSMYLCASVGGTSSNEQFFGPGTRLTVL.